The TCR beta chain under discussion was sequenced for a study of regulatory T cells in long-lasting Graves disease. Whole-study findings and limits: TRBV28, TRBJ1-2 and TRBJ2-5 were segments that persistent disease favored. Sample size, which was small, may have reduced accuracy.

The TCR beta library used iRepertoire HTBI primers with Arm-PCR amplification of CDR3. TCRdb passed the multiplex PCR reads through MiXCR, listing each CDR3 protein once. The sample holds some 220,000 distinct CDR3 sequences; roughly 20% are singletons and the top ten take roughly 12%. This clonotype was seen ten or more times. What it binds is not known. Time point given: newly diagnosed GD, antithyroid drugs for less than 3 months. Construction of the TCR library relied on RNA isolated from PBMCs. V was pared by 5 bases and J by 1 base, with 6 bases of the junction left unmatched. The CDR3 is 17 amino acids. Germline lookup yields CDR1 MNHEY and CDR2 SMNVEV (reference sequence). The same data also went into a second study, on T cells in Graves' hyperthyroidism and ophthalmopathy. That paper adds: Patients between 18 and 65 years old had hyperthyroidism, newly diagnosed and lasting under 2 months. In blood, most of the thyroid clonotypes expanded above 0.001 were also present.

The TCR sequence derives from a woman in her twenties or thirties with Graves disease. The rearrangement links TRBV27 to TRBJ2-7; 15 nucleotides agree with TRBD2. The specimen comprised peripheral blood mononuclear cells (PBMCs), sampled at new diagnosis, from a patient treated with antithyroid drugs. CDR3 amino acids: CASSLRTSGRGSYEQYF. The CDR3 nucleotides are TGTGCCAGCAGTCTGAGGACTAGCGGGAGGGGGTCCTACGAGCAGTACTTC.